Below are 32 T cell receptor beta chains sequenced from a single sample in a study of T cell responses to AZD1222 COVID-19 vaccine. This table comes from immunoSEQ multiplex PCR, and its TCRdb copy is limited to in-frame clones, with some not included. The profile shows over 150,000 clones, 80% to 90% of them singletons. Source: peripheral blood, taken on day 0 of AZD1222 vaccination. All receptors come from an adult in good health.

The genes are TRBV28 and TRBJ2-3; D might be TRBD2 (6 bases). The CDR3 loop spans 15 amino acids. From germline, CDR1 is MDHEN and CDR2 SYDVKM. V dropped 8 bases and J dropped 1 base, with 16 bases sitting between them. The CDR3 DNA follows: TGTGCCAGCGTATACCGGGAGTATGGCACAGATACGCAGTATTTT. This translates into CASVYREYGTDTQYF.

The chain links TRBV9 to TRBJ2-7; either TRBD1 or TRBD2 may supply D (5 bases each). This CDR3 region has 15 residues. Trimming removed 0 bases from V and 5 bases from J, with 15 bases in between. In germline, CDR1 is SGDLS, CDR2 YYNGEE. CDR3 DNA sequence: TGTGCCAGCAGCGTAGCTCCCGGGGCGGTGAACGAGCAGTACTTC. This translates into CASSVAPGAVNEQYF.

The chain has TRBV28 and TRBJ2-3, with D perhaps being TRBD1 or TRBD2 (5 bases each). V was cut by 3 bases and J by 2 bases, with 15 bases left in between. This CDR3 comprises 16 residues. Germline V CDR1 and CDR2: MDHEN, SYDVKM. The CDR3 bases are TGTGCCAGCAGTTTTGACGAGGGGCCCCTCACAGATACGCAGTATTTT. Translating it yields CASSFDEGPLTDTQYF.

The J gene is TRBJ2-7, the V gene TRBV27, with 8 bases identical to TRBD1. With 5 bases clipped from V and 0 bases from J, the junction kept 9 bases outside the gene matches. Germline CDR1 MNHEY, CDR2 SMNVEV (reference sequence). CDR3 length equals 16 residues. The CDR3 here is CASSGRDRPSSYEQYF. The DNA of the CDR3 is TGTGCCAGCAGTGGGCGGGACAGGCCAAGCTCCTACGAGCAGTACTTC.

The chain carries TRBV24-1 and TRBJ1-3; D is possibly TRBD1 (5 bases). This CDR3 spans 15 amino acids. From germline, CDR1 is KGHDR and CDR2 SFDVKD. Trimming pared 3 bases from V and 2 bases from J, leaving 10 bases between. DNA of the CDR3: TGTGCCACCAGTGATCCCCGGGACGCTGGAAACACCATATATTTT. Translated: CATSDPRDAGNTIYF.

V is TRBV9 and J is TRBJ2-2; no reliable D call. In germline, CDR1 is SGDLS, CDR2 YYNGEE. This CDR3 is built from 12 residues. V gave up 4 bases and J gave up 8 bases, with 9 bases separating them. CDR3: CASSPSVGELFF. In DNA, the CDR3 is TGTGCCAGCAGCCCGTCGGTGGGGGAGCTGTTTTTT.

The V call is TRBV5-6, the J call TRBJ1-1; D perhaps matches TRBD1 (5 bases). V gave up 2 bases and J gave up 1 base, with 15 bases separating them. The CDR3 has 16 amino acids. The germline V gene encodes CDR1 SGHDT and CDR2 YYEEEE. The CDR3 DNA reads as TGTGCCAGCAGCTTTCGCCCCCCCAGGGCGAACACTGAAGCTTTCTTT. Translation: CASSFRPPRANTEAFF.

This CDR3 is CASSQVLPVVDTDTQYF. In DNA, the CDR3 is TGTGCCAGCAGCCAAGTACTCCCCGTCGTGGACACAGATACGCAGTATTTT. This chain links TRBV3-1 (or the pseudogene TRBV3-2) with TRBJ2-3; no clear D gene. Between the trimmed V and J ends, which lost 1 base and 2 bases, there was a span of 16 bases. The CDR3 consists of 17 residues. CDR1 is LGHDT and CDR2 is YNNKEL in the germline V gene (reference sequence).

The gene calls are TRBV19 and TRBJ2-4, with D maybe TRBD1 (7 bases). Between the trimmed V and J ends, which lost 1 base and 0 bases, there was a span of 10 bases. The CDR3 is 16 residues long. Per germline, CDR1 LNHDA and CDR2 SQIVND (reference sequence). The CDR3 DNA reads as TGTGCCAGTAGTATAGGACAGGGACTAGCCAAAAACATTCAGTACTTC. Protein product: CASSIGQGLAKNIQYF.

This clone was seen only once. The chain uses TRBV3-1 (or the pseudogene TRBV3-2) and TRBJ2-7, with 7 bases aligning to TRBD1. Trimming removed 0 bases from V and 5 bases from J; junction bases left unmatched: 4. Germline lookup yields CDR1 LGHDT and CDR2 YNNKEL (reference sequence). The CDR3 extends over 14 amino acids. In DNA, the CDR3 is TGTGCCAGCAGCCAAGAGACAGGGTTCCACGAGCAGTACGTC. This sequence encodes CASSQETGFHEQYV.

The V gene is TRBV3-1 (or the pseudogene TRBV3-2), the J gene TRBJ1-1, with 10 bases that match TRBD1. Losses at the gene ends were 4 bases for V and 3 bases for J; bases not matched to a gene: 8. CDR3 size: 16 residues. The V gene's germline CDR1 is LGHDT and CDR2 YNNKEL (reference sequence). CDR3 bases: TGTGCCAGCAGCCTGGGACAGGGGATTGGGGACACTGAAGCTTTCTTT. It yields the protein CASSLGQGIGDTEAFF.

The genes are TRBV5-1 and TRBJ2-3, with 8 bases aligning to TRBD1. CDR1 and CDR2 from the germline V gene are SGHRS and YFSETQ. Germline trimming cut 4 bases from V and 0 bases from J; bases unmatched to any gene: 4. The CDR3 has 15 amino acids. This CDR3 is CASSQQGVSTDTQYF. CDR3 bases: TGCGCCAGCAGCCAACAGGGGGTTAGCACAGATACGCAGTATTTT.

In DNA form, the CDR3 reads TGTGCCAGCAGCTTACTGGGACAGGGTTCCGGGGCCAACGTCCTGACTTTC. This gives the protein CASSLLGQGSGANVLTF. This sequence joins TRBV7-3 and TRBJ2-6; 9 positions match TRBD1. In germline, CDR1 is SGHTA, CDR2 FQGTGA. The V gene end was trimmed by 2 bases and the J gene end by 4 bases; junction bases not matched to a gene: 6. CDR3 size: 17 residues. Together with reference TRBV7-3 and TRBJ2-6, the CDR3 gives the full variable domain: GAGVSQTPSNKVTEKGKYVELRCDPISGHTALYWYRQSLGQGPEFLIYFQGTGAADDSGLPNDRFFAVRPEGSVSTLKIQRTERGDSAVYLCASSLLGQGSGANVLTFGAGSRLTVL.

This chain uses TRBV4-3 with TRBJ1-2; weak D call: TRBD1 (6 bases). Trimming shortened V by 1 base and J by 5 bases, and 14 bases separated the two germline ends. Germline CDR1 reads LGHNA; CDR2 reads YSLEER. The CDR3 extends over 15 amino acids. CDR3 bases: TGCGCCAGCAGCCAAGGAGGAGGGGGTGGGTATGGCTACACCTTC. This codes for CASSQGGGGGYGYTF.

This chain connects TRBV28 to TRBJ1-3; tentatively, D is TRBD1 (5 bases). The CDR3 is 17 residues long. The germline CDR1 and CDR2 sequences are MDHEN and SYDVKM. Between the trimmed V and J ends, which lost 0 bases and 0 bases, there was a span of 12 bases. The CDR3 spells CASSLWGLQSSGNTIYF. CDR3 bases: TGTGCCAGCAGTTTATGGGGACTACAGAGCTCTGGAAACACCATATATTTT.

CDR3 sequence reads: CASGLGLSSTDTQYF. The DNA of the CDR3 is TGTGCCAGCGGGCTGGGTTTGAGCAGCACAGATACGCAGTATTTT. The chain joins TRBV28 to TRBJ2-3, with D unresolved. CDR1 is MDHEN and CDR2 is SYDVKM in the germline V gene. V lost 8 bases and J lost 0, with 15 bases in between. The CDR3 is 15 residues long.

This chain connects TRBV5-1 to TRBJ2-6; TRBD2 might be the D (5 bases). Trimming took off 4 bases at V and 0 bases at J, with 14 bases between the two ends. The CDR3 has 17 amino acids. Germline V gives CDR1 SGHRS, CDR2 YFSETQ. The CDR3 DNA is TGCGCCAGCAGCGAGGACTGGGATAGCTCTGGGGCCAACGTCCTGACTTTC. This translates into CASSEDWDSSGANVLTF.

The count of this clone is one. The chain uses TRBV18 and TRBJ1-4; TRBD1 might be the D (5 bases). Deletions cut 1 base from V and 0 bases from J, with 12 bases between. Germline CDR1 and CDR2: KGHSH and LQKENI. CDR3 length: 17 amino acids. The CDR3 coding sequence is TGTGCCAGCTCACCACAACAGACAGAATCAACTAATGAAAAACTGTTTTTT. Translating gives CASSPQQTESTNEKLFF.

The chain joins TRBV19 to TRBJ1-6; D may be TRBD1 (5 bases). Germline assignment: CDR1 LNHDA and CDR2 SQIVND (reference sequence). V shed 7 bases and J shed 2 bases, with 12 bases lying between them. The CDR3 extends over 15 amino acids. The CDR3 DNA sequence: TGTGCCAGTAACACACAGGAGACCTATAATTCACCCCTCCACTTT. This translates into CASNTQETYNSPLHF.

The chain employs TRBV5-5 and TRBJ1-2, with 8 positions matching TRBD1. Germline V CDR1 and CDR2: SGHKS, YYEKEE (reference sequence). This CDR3 is 12 amino acids long. V gave up 4 bases and J gave up 10 bases; unmatched junction bases: 6. The CDR3 spells CASSERQGAYTF. The CDR3 DNA reads as TGTGCCAGCAGCGAGAGGCAGGGGGCCTACACCTTC.

This sequence joins TRBV9 and TRBJ2-5; D possibly corresponds to TRBD2 (6 bases). Germline V gene lookup returns CDR1 SGDLS and CDR2 YYNGEE. The CDR3 contains 16 residues. Trimming stripped 2 bases from V and 5 bases from J, with 19 bases between. As DNA, the CDR3 is TGTGCCAGCAGCGTCTCGGGCGGGGCCCGCGGTGAGACCCAGTACTTC. As protein: CASSVSGGARGETQYF.

This sequence joins TRBV15 and TRBJ2-1; 8 nucleotides agree with TRBD2. V was clipped by 9 bases and J by 4 bases; unmatched bases: 8. CDR1 LNHNV and CDR2 YYDKDF come from the germline V gene (reference sequence). This CDR3 region has 14 residues. The CDR3 DNA sequence: TGTGCCACGGAAAGCGGGGGTTTATACAATGAGCAGTTCTTC. It yields the protein CATESGGLYNEQFF. The entire variable domain, with the rest obtained from reference TRBV15 and TRBJ2-1, is as follows: DAMVIQNPRYQVTQFGKPVTLSCSQTLNHNVMYWYQQKSSQAPKLLFHYYDKDFNNEADTPDNFQSRRPNTSFCFLDIRSPGLGDTAMYLCATESGGLYNEQFFGPGTRLTVL.

The V gene is TRBV21-1, the J gene TRBJ2-7; the D call of TRBD2 is as the table states it, not checked on the DNA. TRBV21-1 constitutes a pseudogene. The CDR3 covers 17 residues. The CDR3 region is CASSTTSSAAGGYEQYF. CDR3 DNA: TGTGCCAGCAGCACCACTAGCAGTGCGGCGGGGGGCTACGAGCAGTACTTC.

J is TRBJ1-2 and V is TRBV6-5; no firm D call. This CDR3 region has 13 residues. Looked up from germline, CDR1 is MNHEY and CDR2 is SVGAGI. V was clipped by 5 bases and J by 8 bases, with 15 bases between them. The CDR3, as DNA: TGTGCCAGCAGTCAGCGAGGGATCTCCGGCTACACCTTC. Protein sequence: CASSQRGISGYTF.

This clone was seen just once. The chain links TRBV7-6 to TRBJ2-7; 7 bases line up with TRBD1. The junction had 4 bases not matched to a gene; V was cut back by 5 bases and J by 3 bases. The CDR3 covers 13 residues. From germline, CDR1 is SGHVS and CDR2 FNYEAQ. The CDR3 DNA is TGTGCCAGCAGCCGGGACAGATACTACGAGCAGTACTTC. This gives the protein CASSRDRYYEQYF. The full variable domain, its missing parts supplied by reference TRBV7-6 and TRBJ2-7, is GAGVSQSPRYKVTKRGQDVALRCDPISGHVSLYWYRQALGQGPEFLTYFNYEAQQDKSGLPNDRFSAERPEGSISTLTIQRTEQRDSAMYRCASSRDRYYEQYFGPGTRLTVT.

The V call is TRBV13, the J call TRBJ2-7, with TRBD1 matching 7 bases. The CDR3 is 16 amino acids. Germline V gene data show CDR1 as PRHDT and CDR2 as FYEKMQ (reference sequence). Trimming at V came to 5 bases and at J to 2 bases, leaving 12 bases not matched to a gene. This chain's CDR3 is CASSHRDSEPTYEQYF. Here the CDR3 DNA reads TGTGCCAGCAGCCACCGGGACAGCGAGCCCACCTACGAGCAGTACTTC.

A note on this clone: An end of the junction does not agree with germline; a read error may underlie this. The chain employs TRBV20-1 and TRBJ2-5; D might be TRBD2 (6 bases). Germline V gene lookup returns CDR1 DFQATT and CDR2 SNEGSKA (reference sequence). CDR3 size: 14 residues. CDR3 bases: TGCAGTGCTACTGAGGGGACTGGACAAGGGACCCAGTACTTC. Translating it yields CSATEGTGQGTQYF.

This clone was observed a single time. The gene calls are TRBV5-5 and TRBJ2-3; TRBD1 matches 10 bases. Germline values: CDR1 SGHKS, CDR2 YYEKEE (reference sequence). The length of the CDR3 is 16 residues. V dropped 3 bases and J dropped 4; count of bases not matched to a gene: 8. CDR3 sequence reads: CASSSSGTGVSDTQYF. The CDR3 DNA reads as TGTGCCAGCAGCTCCTCCGGGACAGGGGTATCAGATACGCAGTATTTT.

The V and J genes are TRBV4-3 and TRBJ1-4; tentative D call: TRBD1 (5 bases). CDR3 length: 16 amino acids. Per germline, CDR1 LGHNA and CDR2 YSLEER. V was trimmed by 4 bases and J by 8 bases, leaving 20 bases between them. CDR3 coding DNA: TGCGCCAGCAGCCGTCTCATGGGGGGTAACGGAGAAAAACTGTTTTTT. As protein: CASSRLMGGNGEKLFF.

The chain carries TRBV7-6 and TRBJ2-1; 8 bases fit TRBD1. Trimming removed 5 bases from V and 7 bases from J; junction bases left unmatched: 10. The CDR3 sequence is 15 residues long. Germline CDR1 reads SGHVS; CDR2 reads FNYEAQ. For the CDR3, the DNA is TGTGCCAGCAGCCCTGTAGGACAGGGTTTGAATGAGCAGTTCTTC. Translation: CASSPVGQGLNEQFF. The complete variable domain, with remaining parts taken from reference TRBV7-6 and TRBJ2-1, reads GAGVSQSPRYKVTKRGQDVALRCDPISGHVSLYWYRQALGQGPEFLTYFNYEAQQDKSGLPNDRFSAERPEGSISTLTIQRTEQRDSAMYRCASSPVGQGLNEQFFGPGTRLTVL.

This clone was recorded only once. J is TRBJ2-7 and V is TRBV9, with D possibly being TRBD1 (6 bases). Germline V gene data show CDR1 as SGDLS and CDR2 as YYNGEE. The CDR3 extends over 14 amino acids. Trimming removed 4 bases from V and 5 bases from J, with 16 bases in between. In DNA form, the CDR3 reads TGTGCCAGCAGCCCCCGGACAGTTTGGAACGAGCAGTACTTC. It yields the protein CASSPRTVWNEQYF.

The chain carries TRBV20-1 and TRBJ1-1; 7 bases map to TRBD1. The CDR3 has 14 amino acids. Germline V gives CDR1 DFQATT, CDR2 SNEGSKA (reference sequence). V lost 3 bases to trimming and J lost 1 base; unmatched junction nucleotides: 5. CDR3: CSASLGGGNTEAFF. The DNA for the CDR3 is TGCAGTGCTAGTTTAGGGGGCGGGAACACTGAAGCTTTCTTT.